This passage covers 23 T cell receptor beta chains from one sample sequenced in a study of identical twins (dated by TCRdb to 2016 to 2017). To prepare the library, 5' RACE was applied. Sequencing was performed on an Illumina HiSeq 2000. TCRdb handled the public reads itself, with Q25 trimming in fastp and clone calling in MiXCR, and kept productive beta chains. Identical CDR3 proteins give one entry, which carries the most common genes and DNA. The sample table lists 700,000 or so distinct CDR3 sequences, 21% of them with a count of one. Clones ranked in the top ten supply 4.3% of the sample. The same data also contributed to another study, on T cells expressing NK-cell markers.

Material: PBMCs. The source is a woman between 18 and 29 years old in good health.

This clonotype was detected only a few times. This rearrangement joins TRBV6-2 or TRBV6-3 to TRBJ2-7; D possibly corresponds to TRBD1 (6 bases). Trimming cost V 6 bases and J 1 base, with 16 bases left between them. This CDR3 contains 15 residues. The germline gives CDR1 MNHEY, CDR2 SVGEGT. The CDR3 bases are TGTGCCAGCAGCTCTAGACTACAGGGTTCCTACGAGCAGTACTTC. Translation gives CASSSRLQGSYEQYF.

This clonotype was picked up many times. The V gene is TRBV5-1, the J gene TRBJ1-1; possible D gene TRBD1, 6 bases. The length of the CDR3 is 13 residues. V lost 0 bases to trimming and J lost 7 bases, with 10 bases between them. Germline V CDR1 and CDR2: SGHRS, YFSETQ. The CDR3 is CASSLAGTSEAFF. CDR3 coding DNA: TGCGCCAGCAGCTTGGCCGGGACAAGTGAAGCTTTCTTT. Combining the CDR3 with reference TRBV5-1 and TRBJ1-1 gives the whole variable domain KAGVTQTPRYLIKTRGQQVTLSCSPISGHRSVSWYQQTPGQGLQFLFEYFSETQRNKGNFPGRFSGRQFSNSRSEMNVSTLELGDSALYLCASSLAGTSEAFFGQGTRLTVV.

This chain connects TRBV12-5 to TRBJ2-2; D is perhaps TRBD2 (6 bases). The CDR3 covers 16 residues. V was shortened by 6 bases and J by 0 bases, with 14 bases between the two germline ends. Per germline, CDR1 LGHNT and CDR2 FRNRAP. The chain's CDR3 is CASGLLEGSNTGELFF. The CDR3 nucleotides are TGTGCTAGTGGCCTCCTGGAGGGGTCGAACACCGGGGAGCTGTTTTTT.

The chain links TRBV6-5 to TRBJ2-1, with 7 bases matching TRBD2. This CDR3 has 15 residues. The junction had 5 bases not matched to a gene; V was cut back by 3 bases and J by 3 bases. Germline lookup yields CDR1 MNHEY and CDR2 SVGAGI. The DNA of the CDR3 is TGTGCCAGCAGTTATCTCGCGGGAGTCTACAATGAGCAGTTCTTC. Its translation is CASSYLAGVYNEQFF.

This clonotype was seen a handful of times. The V call is TRBV7-2, the J call TRBJ2-1, with 9 bases aligning to TRBD2. Germline V gene data show CDR1 as SGHTA and CDR2 as FQGNSA. Trimming took 3 bases from V and 4 from J; bases not matched to a gene: 4. The CDR3 totals 15 residues. The CDR3, as DNA: TGTGCCAGCAGCTTCAGGACTAGCGCATACAATGAGCAGTTCTTC. Translation gives CASSFRTSAYNEQFF. Using reference TRBV7-2 and TRBJ2-1 for the parts outside the CDR3, the full variable domain is GAGVSQSPSNKVTEKGKDVELRCDPISGHTALYWYRQSLGQGLEFLIYFQGNSAPDKSGLPSDRFSAERTGGSVSTLTIQRTQQEDSAVYLCASSFRTSAYNEQFFGPGTRLTVL.

In its sample, this clonotype was seen a few times. The chain recombines TRBV28 with TRBJ2-3; tentatively, D is TRBD2 (5 bases). The ends were cut back, 6 bases at V and 3 bases at J, with 13 bases in the middle. Germline V gives CDR1 MDHEN, CDR2 SYDVKM. The CDR3 length is 14 residues. The CDR3 protein is CASSPPGVTDTQYF. The DNA of the CDR3 is TGTGCCAGCAGCCCTCCCGGGGTAACAGATACGCAGTATTTT.

This clonotype has only a few counts. J is TRBJ2-1 and V is TRBV7-6; TRBD2 matches at 9 bases. The germline V gene has CDR1 SGHVS and CDR2 FNYEAQ. The CDR3 contains 16 residues. Trimming took 1 base from V and 4 from J; bases not matched to a gene: 5. The CDR3: CASSLGSSGMYNEQFF. DNA of the CDR3: TGTGCCAGCAGCTTAGGTTCTAGCGGGATGTACAATGAGCAGTTCTTC.

This clonotype was seen at least ten times. The chain joins TRBV9 to TRBJ2-7; D perhaps matches TRBD2 (6 bases). This CDR3 region has 13 residues. V lost 0 bases to trimming and J lost 2 bases, with 6 bases between them. CDR1 is SGDLS, CDR2 YYNGEE, per germline. The CDR3 DNA reads TGTGCCAGCAGCGTAGCGGGAGCCTACGAGCAGTACTTC. Amino acid sequence: CASSVAGAYEQYF.

CDR3 coding DNA: TGTGCCAGCAGCCAAGATTTGGAATTCAACTATGGCTACACCTTC. This encodes CASSQDLEFNYGYTF. V and J are TRBV14 and TRBJ1-2; no clear D. Trimming cost V 0 bases and J 2 bases, with 10 bases left between them. From germline, CDR1 is SGHDN and CDR2 FVKESK. The CDR3 length is 15 residues.

In its sample, this clonotype was seen a few times. The chain recombines TRBV20-1 with TRBJ2-7; 7 bases are shared with TRBD2. The CDR3 is 15 residues long. With V trimmed by 1 base and J by 5 bases, 11 bases remained unmatched. Germline CDR1 and CDR2: DFQATT and SNEGSKA (reference sequence). CDR3 bases: TGCAGTGCTAGAGCCCCTGGCGGGAGCTTAAACGAGCAGTACTTC. Amino acid sequence: CSARAPGGSLNEQYF.

The rearrangement links TRBV4-1 to TRBJ2-2; TRBD1 aligns across 10 bases. Germline V gene sequence: CDR1 MGHRA, CDR2 YSYEKL. The CDR3 is 16 amino acids. With 4 bases clipped from V and 1 base from J, the junction kept 3 bases outside the gene matches. This CDR3 reads CASSRGQGGNTGELFF. In DNA form, the CDR3 reads TGCGCCAGCAGCCGCGGACAGGGGGGGAACACCGGGGAGCTGTTTTTT.

This clonotype has a handful of counts. The chain links TRBV15 to TRBJ2-3, with 8 positions matching TRBD2. After removal of 5 bases from V and 2 bases from J, the junction contained 9 bases not matched to a gene. Germline V gene lookup returns CDR1 LNHNV and CDR2 YYDKDF (reference sequence). CDR3 length: 16 amino acids. CDR3 bases: TGTGCCACCAGCGCTCGTCGGGGGGGCCCCACAGATACGCAGTATTTT. Translation gives CATSARRGGPTDTQYF.

CDR3 in amino acids: CASSKQVQAEQYF. CDR3 nucleotides: TGTGCCAGCAGCAAACAGGTGCAAGCCGAGCAGTACTTC. V is TRBV21-1 and J is TRBJ2-7. TRBV21-1 is classified as a pseudogene. The CDR3 length is 13 residues.

V and J are TRBV7-8 and TRBJ1-2, with unresolved D. Per the germline V gene, CDR1 is SGHVS and CDR2 is FQNEAQ. This CDR3 has 14 residues. V lost 2 bases, J lost 6 bases, and 13 bases lay in between. DNA for the CDR3: TGTGCCAGCAGCTTATGGGCGGGCCAGGATGGCTACACCTTC. Translated, it gives CASSLWAGQDGYTF.

This sequence joins TRBV10-2 and TRBJ2-7; TRBD2 might be the D (6 bases). Germline values: CDR1 WSHSY, CDR2 SAAADI. Between the trimmed V and J ends, which lost 10 bases and 2 bases, there was a span of 15 bases. The CDR3 loop spans 13 amino acids. DNA of the CDR3: TGCGCCATCCGCGGGACGGGTGCCTACGAGCAGTACTTC. The encoded protein is CAIRGTGAYEQYF.

This clonotype was detected many times. The V call is TRBV9, the J call TRBJ2-1, with D uncertain. Per the germline V gene, CDR1 is SGDLS and CDR2 is YYNGEE. This CDR3 is built from 14 residues. Trimming pared 0 bases from V and 5 bases from J, leaving 9 bases between. CDR3 amino acids: CASSVAPGDNEQFF. CDR3 nucleotides: TGTGCCAGCAGCGTAGCTCCTGGCGACAATGAGCAGTTCTTC.

The genes are TRBV2 and TRBJ2-7; D is unresolved. V lost 6 bases, J lost 2 bases, and 11 bases lay in between. The CDR3 has 13 residues. CDR1 and CDR2 from the germline V gene are SNHLY and FYNNEI. For the CDR3, the DNA is TGTGCCAGCAGGATCGCGGTTGCCTACGAGCAGTACTTC. Protein product: CASRIAVAYEQYF.

The chain recombines TRBV6-1 with TRBJ2-5; D is possibly TRBD1 or TRBD2 (5 bases each). Germline V gene lookup returns CDR1 MNHNS and CDR2 SASEGT. The CDR3 runs 13 residues. V lost 4 bases and J 4 bases, leaving 10 bases between the germline ends. Here the CDR3 DNA reads TGTGCCAGCAGTGCAGGGAGCGGAGAGACCCAGTACTTC. This encodes CASSAGSGETQYF.

This clonotype was seen only a few times. This chain joins TRBV20-1 and TRBJ2-7; the match to TRBD1 covers 8 bases. Trimming removed 5 bases from V and 4 bases from J; junction bases left unmatched: 7. The CDR3 contains 13 residues. In germline, CDR1 is DFQATT, CDR2 SNEGSKA (reference sequence). The CDR3 loop reads CSAPDRDGYEQYF. CDR3 bases: TGCAGTGCTCCGGACAGGGACGGGTACGAGCAGTACTTC.

The genes are TRBV20-1 and TRBJ2-1; 10 positions agree with TRBD2. The trim removed 2 bases at V and 7 bases at J, leaving 11 bases unmatched. The germline V gene has CDR1 DFQATT and CDR2 SNEGSKA (reference sequence). This CDR3 is 16 amino acids long. This CDR3 is CSARLRRTSGYNEQFF. The CDR3, as DNA: TGCAGTGCTAGATTGCGGAGGACTAGCGGATATAATGAGCAGTTCTTC.

The chain combines TRBV20-1 with TRBJ2-1; D not resolved. The CDR3 is made up of 12 amino acids. V dropped 3 bases and J dropped 7 bases, with 10 bases sitting between them. CDR1 is DFQATT, CDR2 SNEGSKA, per germline (reference sequence). CDR3 sequence reads: CSARAAWNEQFF. CDR3 nucleotide sequence: TGCAGTGCTAGGGCAGCCTGGAATGAGCAGTTCTTC.

The chain couples TRBV27 to TRBJ2-3, with TRBD2 matching 11 bases. The CDR3 is 16 residues long. Germline assignment: CDR1 MNHEY and CDR2 SMNVEV (reference sequence). Trimming removed 5 bases from V and 2 bases from J; junction bases left unmatched: 6. CDR3 region: CASSPLAGGITDTQYF. In nucleotides, the CDR3 is TGTGCCAGCAGTCCTCTAGCGGGGGGAATCACAGATACGCAGTATTTT.

The chain joins TRBV27 to TRBJ2-5; the D call may be TRBD1 or TRBD2 (6 bases each). Germline V lookup: CDR1 MNHEY, CDR2 SMNVEV (reference sequence). There are 15 residues in the CDR3. The V gene lost 2 bases and the J gene lost 1 base, with 11 bases spanning the gap. The CDR3 region is CASSLLGGLQETQYF. For the CDR3, the DNA is TGTGCCAGCAGTTTACTCGGGGGCCTCCAAGAGACCCAGTACTTC.